Shown below are 3 T cell receptor beta chains from a single sample sequenced in a study of beta chain features in type 1 diabetes. Study-level findings and limits: Shorter TCRB CDR3s, moderately but significantly so, were found in Type 1 diabetes patients in all four CD4+ subsets.

No antigen has been assigned to these receptors. All of the isolated RNA was reverse transcribed, so expressed TCRB transcripts were sequenced. Measured with immunoSEQ multiplex PCR; TCRdb has only the in-frame clones, and not every one. Of a few hundred thousand clones in the sample, approximately 13% were seen once. Sample: naive CD4+ T cells from blood. The receptor set was obtained from a woman between 18 and 29 years old with type 1 diabetes.

This clone was counted only a few times. The V and J genes are TRBV5-1 and TRBJ1-2; no clear D gene. Looked up from germline, CDR1 is SGHRS and CDR2 is YFSETQ. The CDR3 loop spans 14 amino acids. The germline V and J ends were trimmed by 0 bases and 3 bases, with 9 bases remaining between them. Written as DNA, the CDR3 is TGCGCCAGCAGCTTGGCCCCGGGGTACTATGGCTACACCTTC. Protein: CASSLAPGYYGYTF.

This clone was recorded once. The rearrangement links TRBV28 to TRBJ2-7; 11 nucleotides agree with TRBD2. The CDR3 extends over 15 amino acids. V lost 6 bases and J lost 3; bases outside the gene matches: 7. Germline V gives CDR1 MDHEN, CDR2 SYDVKM. The chain's CDR3 is CASRILAGGLYEQYF. The CDR3 DNA reads TGTGCCAGCAGAATTCTAGCGGGAGGACTCTACGAGCAGTACTTC. Filled out from reference TRBV28 and TRBJ2-7, the complete variable domain reads DVKVTQSSRYLVKRTGEKVFLECVQDMDHENMFWYRQDPGLGLRLIYFSYDVKMKEKGDIPEGYSVSREKKERFSLILESASTNQTSMYLCASRILAGGLYEQYFGPGTRLTVT.

This clone appeared a few times. CDR3 in DNA: TGTGCCAGCCGGCGACAGGGGTCTGGGGCCAACGTCCTGACTTTC. Its translation: CASRRQGSGANVLTF. This chain joins TRBV27 and TRBJ2-6; 8 bases map to TRBD1. After removal of 8 bases from V and 1 base from J, the junction contained 4 bases not matched to a gene. Per the germline V gene, CDR1 is MNHEY and CDR2 is SMNVEV (reference sequence). CDR3 length: 15 residues.